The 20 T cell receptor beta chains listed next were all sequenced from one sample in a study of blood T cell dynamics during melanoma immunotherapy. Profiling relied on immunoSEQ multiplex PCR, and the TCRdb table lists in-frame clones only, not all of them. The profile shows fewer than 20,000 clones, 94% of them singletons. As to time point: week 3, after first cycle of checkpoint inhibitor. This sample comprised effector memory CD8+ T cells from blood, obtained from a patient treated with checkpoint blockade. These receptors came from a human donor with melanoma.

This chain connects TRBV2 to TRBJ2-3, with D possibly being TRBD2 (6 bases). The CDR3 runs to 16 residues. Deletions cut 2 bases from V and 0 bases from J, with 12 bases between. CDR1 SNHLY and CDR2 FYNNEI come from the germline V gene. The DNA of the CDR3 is TGTGCCAGCAGTGAATATGGCGGAGGGAGCACAGATACGCAGTATTTT. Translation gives CASSEYGGGSTDTQYF.

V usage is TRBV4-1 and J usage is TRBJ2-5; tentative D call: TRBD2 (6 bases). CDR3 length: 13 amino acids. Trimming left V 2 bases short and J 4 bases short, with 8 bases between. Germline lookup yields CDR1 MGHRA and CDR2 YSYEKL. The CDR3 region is CASSQRLGETQYF. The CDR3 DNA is TGCGCCAGCAGCCAACGACTAGGAGAGACCCAGTACTTC.

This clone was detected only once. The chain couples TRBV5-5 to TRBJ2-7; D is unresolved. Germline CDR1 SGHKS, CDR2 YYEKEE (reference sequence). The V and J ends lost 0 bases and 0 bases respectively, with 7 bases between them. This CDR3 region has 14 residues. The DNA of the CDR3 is TGTGCCAGCAGCTTGGACGGAACCTCCTACGAGCAGTACTTC. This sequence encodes CASSLDGTSYEQYF.

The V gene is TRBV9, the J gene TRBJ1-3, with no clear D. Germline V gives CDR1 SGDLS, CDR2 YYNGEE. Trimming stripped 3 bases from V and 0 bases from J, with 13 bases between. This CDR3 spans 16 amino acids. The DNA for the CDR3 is TGTGCCAGCAGCGCGCCAAACTCTGACTCTGGAAACACCATATATTTT. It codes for CASSAPNSDSGNTIYF.

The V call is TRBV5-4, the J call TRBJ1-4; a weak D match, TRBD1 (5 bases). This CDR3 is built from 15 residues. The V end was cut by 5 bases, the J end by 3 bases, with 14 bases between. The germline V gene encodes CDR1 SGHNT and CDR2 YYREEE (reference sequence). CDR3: CASSRRGGANEKLFF. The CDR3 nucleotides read TGTGCCAGCAGTCGTAGGGGAGGTGCTAATGAAAAACTGTTTTTT.

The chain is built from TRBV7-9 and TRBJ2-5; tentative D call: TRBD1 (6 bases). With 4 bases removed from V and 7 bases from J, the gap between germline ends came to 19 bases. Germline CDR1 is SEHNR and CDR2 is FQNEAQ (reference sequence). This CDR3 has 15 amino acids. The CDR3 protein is CASSYGQKAITTQYF. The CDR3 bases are TGTGCCAGCAGCTATGGACAGAAGGCCATCACGACCCAGTACTTC.

The CDR3 DNA reads as TGTGCCAGCAGCGAAAATTTAGGGGGCTCGGTGGGTGAAGCTTTCTTT. It is translated as CASSENLGGSVGEAFF. The chain joins TRBV9 to TRBJ1-1, with 7 bases that match TRBD1. The V and J ends lost 3 bases and 7 bases, in that order; junction bases with no gene match: 15. This CDR3 has 16 residues. Germline V gene lookup returns CDR1 SGDLS and CDR2 YYNGEE.

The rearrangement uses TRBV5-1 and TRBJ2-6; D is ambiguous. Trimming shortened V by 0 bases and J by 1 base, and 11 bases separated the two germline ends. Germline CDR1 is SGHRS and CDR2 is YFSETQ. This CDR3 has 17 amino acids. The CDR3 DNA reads TGCGCCAGCAGCTTGGAGGGTCGGCCGTCTGGGGCCAACGTCCTGACTTTC. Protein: CASSLEGRPSGANVLTF.

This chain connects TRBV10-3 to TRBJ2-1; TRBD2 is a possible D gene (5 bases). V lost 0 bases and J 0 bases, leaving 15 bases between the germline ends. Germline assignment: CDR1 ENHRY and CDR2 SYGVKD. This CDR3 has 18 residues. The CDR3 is CAISESLGAADSYNEQFF. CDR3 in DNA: TGTGCCATCAGTGAGTCTCTCGGAGCGGCGGACTCCTACAATGAGCAGTTCTTC.

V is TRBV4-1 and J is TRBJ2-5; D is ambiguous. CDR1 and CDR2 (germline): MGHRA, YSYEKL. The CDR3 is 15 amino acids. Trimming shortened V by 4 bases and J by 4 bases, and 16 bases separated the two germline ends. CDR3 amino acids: CASSPYRSSRETQYF. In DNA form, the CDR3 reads TGCGCCAGCAGCCCCTATCGGAGCTCACGAGAGACCCAGTACTTC.

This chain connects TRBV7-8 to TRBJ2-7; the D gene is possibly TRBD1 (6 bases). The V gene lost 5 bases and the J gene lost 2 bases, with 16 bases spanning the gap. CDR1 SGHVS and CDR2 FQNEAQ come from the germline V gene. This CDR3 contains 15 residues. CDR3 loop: CASSPPTGSAYEQYF. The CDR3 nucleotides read TGTGCCAGCAGCCCCCCGACAGGTTCTGCCTACGAGCAGTACTTC. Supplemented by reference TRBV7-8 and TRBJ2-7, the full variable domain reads GAGVSQSPRYKVAKRGQDVALRCDPISGHVSLFWYQQALGQGPEFLTYFQNEAQLDKSGLPSDRFFAERPEGSVSTLKIQRTQQEDSAVYLCASSPPTGSAYEQYFGPGTRLTVT.

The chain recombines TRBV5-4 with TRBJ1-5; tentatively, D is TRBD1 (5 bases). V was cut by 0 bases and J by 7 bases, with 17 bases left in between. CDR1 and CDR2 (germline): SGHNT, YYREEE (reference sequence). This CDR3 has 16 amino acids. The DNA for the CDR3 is TGTGCCAGCAGCTTGGACGGGGGGTCAGGGTCACAGCCCCAGCATTTT. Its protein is CASSLDGGSGSQPQHF.

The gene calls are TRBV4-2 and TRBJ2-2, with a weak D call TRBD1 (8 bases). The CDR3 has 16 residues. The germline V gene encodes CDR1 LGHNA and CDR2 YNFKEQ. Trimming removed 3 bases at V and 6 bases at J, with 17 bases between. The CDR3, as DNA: TGTGCCAGCAGCCACCCCCGGACAGGGAGGGCCGGGGAGCTGTTTTTT. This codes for CASSHPRTGRAGELFF.

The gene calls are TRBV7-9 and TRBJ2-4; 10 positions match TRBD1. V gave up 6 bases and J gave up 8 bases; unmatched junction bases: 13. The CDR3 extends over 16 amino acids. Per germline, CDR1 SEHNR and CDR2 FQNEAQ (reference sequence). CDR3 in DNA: TGTGCCAGCAGGTCCGGGACAGGGGATAAGAAGGACATTCAGTACTTC. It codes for CASRSGTGDKKDIQYF.

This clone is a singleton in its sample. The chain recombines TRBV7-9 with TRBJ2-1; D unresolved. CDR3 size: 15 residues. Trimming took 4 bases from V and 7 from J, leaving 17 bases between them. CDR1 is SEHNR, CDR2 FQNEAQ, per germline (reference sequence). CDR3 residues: CASSSPPISANEQFF. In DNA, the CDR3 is TGTGCCAGCAGCTCCCCTCCGATTAGTGCGAATGAGCAGTTCTTC.

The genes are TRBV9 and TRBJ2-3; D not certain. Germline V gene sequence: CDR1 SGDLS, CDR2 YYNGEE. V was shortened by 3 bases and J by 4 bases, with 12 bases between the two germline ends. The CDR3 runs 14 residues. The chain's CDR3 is CASSGPVDSDTQYF. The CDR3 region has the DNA TGTGCCAGCAGCGGCCCAGTAGACTCAGATACGCAGTATTTT.

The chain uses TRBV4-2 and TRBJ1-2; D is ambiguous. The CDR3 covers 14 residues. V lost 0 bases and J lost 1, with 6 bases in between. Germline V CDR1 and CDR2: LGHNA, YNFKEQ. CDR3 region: CASSQDLFNYGYTF. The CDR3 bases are TGTGCCAGCAGCCAAGATCTATTTAACTATGGCTACACCTTC.

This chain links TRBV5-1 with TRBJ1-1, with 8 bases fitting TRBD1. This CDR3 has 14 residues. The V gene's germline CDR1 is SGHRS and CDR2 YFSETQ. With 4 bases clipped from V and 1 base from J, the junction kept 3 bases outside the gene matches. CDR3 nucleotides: TGCGCCAGCAGCGAGGGGACAGGGAACACTGAAGCTTTCTTT. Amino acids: CASSEGTGNTEAFF.

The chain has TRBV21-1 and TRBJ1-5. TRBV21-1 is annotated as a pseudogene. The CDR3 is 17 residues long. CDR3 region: CASSVTREDSRNQPQHF. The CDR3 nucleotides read TGTGCCAGCAGCGTCACGAGGGAAGATTCGCGCAATCAGCCCCAGCATTTT.

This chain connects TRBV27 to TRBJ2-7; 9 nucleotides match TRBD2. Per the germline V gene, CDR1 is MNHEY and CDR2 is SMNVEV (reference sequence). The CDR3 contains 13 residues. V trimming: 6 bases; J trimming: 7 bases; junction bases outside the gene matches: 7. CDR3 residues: CASRERLAVEQYF. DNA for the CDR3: TGTGCCAGCAGGGAACGACTAGCGGTTGAGCAGTACTTC.